A selection of T cell receptor beta chains follows, all from one sample in a study of T cell clones after liver transplantation. The assay was immunoSEQ multiplex PCR, and TCRdb's table has in-frame clones only and misses some. The table shows about 75,000 clones, with more than 75% occurring only once. The specimen was CD4+ T cells from blood, collected before liver transplant. These receptors all come from a human donor who received a liver transplant. CDR3s include the opening cysteine and the closing phenylalanine or tryptophan. Not all rows give a size; the values are once, few, many and, for expanded clones, a class.

CASSLGLKETQYF	TRBV27	NA	TRBJ2-5
CASSQDLNKAIYF	TRBV14	once	TRBJ1-3
CASSESGDWASSYNEQFF	TRBV25-1	NA	TRBJ2-1
CASSSGTGTYEQYF	TRBV19	NA	TRBJ2-7
CASSVSEPGGGPYNEQFF	TRBV9	NA	TRBJ2-1
CASGAPGTGELFF	TRBV2	NA	TRBJ2-2
CASSNQETQYF	TRBV18	NA	TRBJ2-5
CATTGLAGGTDTQYF	TRBV10-3	NA	TRBJ2-3
CATWRGEDSYNEQFF	TRBV10-3	few	TRBJ2-1
CASSLAQAPPRNGYTF	TRBV7-2	few	TRBJ1-2
CASSATTGQTYEQYF	TRBV19	NA	TRBJ2-7
CASSQTGQGSIYEQYF	TRBV9	NA	TRBJ2-7
CASSARGGIPNNEQFF	TRBV9	NA	TRBJ2-1
CASGPTERTDTQYF	TRBV5-1	NA	TRBJ2-3
CASSGGSYNEQFF	TRBV5-1	NA	TRBJ2-1
CASSLGQRRVAFF	TRBV6-5	NA	TRBJ1-1
CASSVSGLTDTQYF	TRBV7-3	NA	TRBJ2-3
CASSLWTSGRQDNEQFF	TRBV19	few	TRBJ2-1
CASSQIAGGYEQYF	TRBV5-1	NA	TRBJ2-7
CASSLGVAGANVLTF	TRBV5-1	NA	TRBJ2-6
CASSRRVSMGETQYF	TRBV27	NA	TRBJ2-5
CASSFPPPEWLAEGYEQYF	TRBV5-5	NA	TRBJ2-7
CASKEGLNEKLFF	TRBV2	NA	TRBJ1-4
CASSRDPTDTQYF	TRBV4-1	few	TRBJ2-3
CASSGHNEQFF	TRBV6-1	NA	TRBJ2-1
CASSLLDRNYGYTF	TRBV28	many	TRBJ1-2
CASSNRVEQYF	TRBV6-5	NA	TRBJ2-7
CSVRVGNTIYF	TRBV29-1	NA	TRBJ1-3
CASSLGATDTQYF	TRBV7-9	NA	TRBJ2-3
CASSFSSGREQYF	TRBV19	NA	TRBJ2-7
CASDPRGGDTQYF	TRBV2	NA	TRBJ2-3
CASSADRNTEAFF	TRBV7-3	once	TRBJ1-1
CSVARQGVFNEQFF	TRBV29-1	NA	TRBJ2-1
CASSLPTSTGAFF	TRBV2	NA	TRBJ1-1
CASSQDRRLGGYTF	TRBV4-1	NA	TRBJ1-2
CASSLAGRSSYEQYF	TRBV5-6	NA	TRBJ2-7
CATGTLAGQETQYF	TRBV15	once	TRBJ2-5
CASSERDRGLDTQYF	TRBV2	few	TRBJ2-3
CAWKRISGANVLTF	TRBV30	NA	TRBJ2-6
CASSHRLGTAYTEAFF	TRBV11-3	once	TRBJ1-1
CAWTGAGGDTQYF	TRBV30	NA	TRBJ2-3
CATKTSGASTDTQYF	TRBV28	NA	TRBJ2-3
CASSPSKPGIGEQFF	TRBV18	NA	TRBJ2-1
CASRATGGEPQHF	TRBV27	NA	TRBJ1-5
CASSLLPQGLDEKLFF	TRBV19	NA	TRBJ1-4
CASSTGTSKGETQYF	TRBV19	NA	TRBJ2-5
CASSASSLGLPNTEAFF	TRBV19	NA	TRBJ1-1
CASSEGEGVQPQHF	TRBV9	NA	TRBJ1-5
CASSLGLAGPRQGNEQFF	TRBV7-9	NA	TRBJ2-1
CASSQGGVGGYTF	TRBV4-2	NA	TRBJ1-2
CASSSPGGIDTEAFF	TRBV5-1	NA	TRBJ1-1
CASSLTDGSSYNEQFF	TRBV7-9	NA	TRBJ2-1
CASSLGLSTDTQYF	TRBV27	once	TRBJ2-3
CASSEKQTQYF	TRBV25-1	NA	TRBJ2-5
CASRDGPGSGNTIYF	TRBV19	NA	TRBJ1-3
CASSGLLLVGPRDEQFF	TRBV21-1	NA	TRBJ2-1
CASSQDRDNEQFF	TRBV7-8	NA	TRBJ2-1
CASSPDRGNTEAFF	TRBV6-5	NA	TRBJ1-1
CASGYRAQNMNTEAFF	TRBV27	NA	TRBJ1-1